This TCR beta chain stems from a study of shared clonotypes between healthy human individuals. Study-wide background: Every donor yielded three CD4 naive, three CD4 memory, two CD8 naive and one CD8 memory plate.

This clone occurred a few times. V dropped 9 bases and J dropped 5; count of bases not matched to a gene: 4. The germline CDR1 and CDR2 sequences are MDHEN and SYDVKM. CDR3 length equals 12 residues. An approximately 200 ng quantity of DNA, tens of thousands of T cell genomes, went into the sorted-subset replicate PCRs. Repertoires were generated with immunoSEQ multiplex PCR, while TCRdb's copy carries only in-frame clones and drops some. This sample has fewer than 1.4 million clones; around 82% occur once, and the top ten carry 0.55% to 0.7%. This sequence joins TRBV28 and TRBJ2-5; the match to TRBD1 covers 9 bases. The sequenced material came from memory CD4+ T cells from PBMCs. Regarding subset: CD45RA-negative fraction. This TCR came from a man younger than 35 in good health. Some clones in this sample may be carry-over from other donors' samples. CDR3: CASQQGAETQYF. The CDR3 DNA follows: TGTGCCAGTCAACAGGGGGCGGAGACCCAGTACTTC.